The clone carrying this TCR beta chain appeared a few times. The antigen is not known. Germline V CDR1 and CDR2: MGHRA, YSYEKL. The CDR3 contains 16 residues. With 4 bases removed from V and 2 bases from J, the gap between germline ends came to 15 bases. The study enrolled healthy HIV-negative adults without recent acute infections or vaccinations as donors. This sample stems from a study of shared clonotypes between healthy human individuals. Points from the study as a whole: Sharing of clonotypes among donors was expected to vary with sequencing depth. There were few donors, and this limited the genetic and exposure-history diversity represented.

Deep was the level at which the assay was run. Clones were read by immunoSEQ multiplex PCR, and TCRdb kept only the in-frame ones, dropping some. The sample lists about 510,000 clones, 79% seen once, with 10% to 15% in the top ten. This sequence joins TRBV4-1 and TRBJ1-5; no firm D call. The receptor comes from a woman between 40 and 50 years old in good health. Some clones in this sample may be carry-over from other donors' samples. Sequencing was performed on PBMCs. The DNA for the CDR3 is TGCGCCAGCAGCCCCACCCACAGTTTGGGCAATCAGCCCCAGCATTTT. Translation gives CASSPTHSLGNQPQHF.